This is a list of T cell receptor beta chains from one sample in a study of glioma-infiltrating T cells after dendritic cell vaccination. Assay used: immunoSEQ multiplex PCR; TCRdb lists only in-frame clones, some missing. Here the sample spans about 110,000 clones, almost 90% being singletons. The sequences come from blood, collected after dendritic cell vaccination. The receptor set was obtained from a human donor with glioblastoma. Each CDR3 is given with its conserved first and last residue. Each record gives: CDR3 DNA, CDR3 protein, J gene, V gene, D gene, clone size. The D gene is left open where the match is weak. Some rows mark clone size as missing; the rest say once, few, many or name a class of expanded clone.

cdr3_nt: TGTGCCAGCAGCTTAGGGGGCGGGGGGTACGAGCAGTACTTC; cdr3_aa: CASSLGGGGYEQYF; j_call: TRBJ2-7; v_call: TRBV11-2; d_call: TRBD2; clone_size: few
cdr3_nt: TGTGCCAGCAGCTTAGGGCAGCGAATATCACCCCTCCACTTT; cdr3_aa: CASSLGQRISPLHF; j_call: TRBJ1-6; v_call: TRBV7-9; d_call: .; clone_size: .
cdr3_nt: TGTGCCAGCAGCGTAACTAGCGGGGGCACAGATACGCAGTATTTT; cdr3_aa: CASSVTSGGTDTQYF; j_call: TRBJ2-3; v_call: TRBV9; d_call: TRBD2; clone_size: .
cdr3_nt: TGTGCCAGCAGCCCAGGACTGTACTCTGGAAACACCATATATTTT; cdr3_aa: CASSPGLYSGNTIYF; j_call: TRBJ1-3; v_call: TRBV5-8; d_call: .; clone_size: .
cdr3_nt: TGTGCCAGCAGCTACGGACAGGGGTTGACCTCTCAAGAGACCCAGTACTTC; cdr3_aa: CASSYGQGLTSQETQYF; j_call: TRBJ2-5; v_call: TRBV7-9; d_call: TRBD1; clone_size: .
cdr3_nt: TGTGCCAGTAGTCCAACAGGGATTACCTACGAGCAGTACTTC; cdr3_aa: CASSPTGITYEQYF; j_call: TRBJ2-7; v_call: TRBV19; d_call: .; clone_size: .
cdr3_nt: TGTGCCAGCAGCGAGGGGTCGGGCAATCAGCCCCAGCATTTT; cdr3_aa: CASSEGSGNQPQHF; j_call: TRBJ1-5; v_call: TRBV9; d_call: .; clone_size: .
cdr3_nt: TGCGCCAGCAGCCAGACTCTAGTCACTAGCACAGATACGCAGTATTTT; cdr3_aa: CASSQTLVTSTDTQYF; j_call: TRBJ2-3; v_call: TRBV5-1; d_call: .; clone_size: .
cdr3_nt: TGTGCCAGAAGCCCGGGGACTAGCGGGGCCAGCGCCGGGGAGCTGTTTTTT; cdr3_aa: CARSPGTSGASAGELFF; j_call: TRBJ2-2; v_call: TRBV5-3; d_call: TRBD2; clone_size: .
cdr3_nt: TGTGCCAGCAGCTTAGACCGGGGAGCCTACGAGCAGTACTTC; cdr3_aa: CASSLDRGAYEQYF; j_call: TRBJ2-7; v_call: TRBV7-2; d_call: .; clone_size: .
cdr3_nt: TGTGCCAGCAACACGGGGGGAGATACGCAGTATTTT; cdr3_aa: CASNTGGDTQYF; j_call: TRBJ2-3; v_call: TRBV6-1; d_call: TRBD2; clone_size: .
cdr3_nt: TGCGCCAGTAAAGATAGCGGGGTGGTTACCGGGGAGCTGTTTTTT; cdr3_aa: CASKDSGVVTGELFF; j_call: TRBJ2-2; v_call: TRBV10-2; d_call: TRBD2; clone_size: .
cdr3_nt: TGTGCCAGTAGTATATTAGGGGATGGCTACACCTTC; cdr3_aa: CASSILGDGYTF; j_call: TRBJ1-2; v_call: TRBV19; d_call: .; clone_size: .
cdr3_nt: TGCGCCAGCAGCCAAGGACAGGGAGAGACCCAGTACTTC; cdr3_aa: CASSQGQGETQYF; j_call: TRBJ2-5; v_call: TRBV5-1; d_call: TRBD1; clone_size: .
cdr3_nt: TGTGCCAGCAGTGAGCTGACAAACGTCGCCTATGGCTACACCTTC; cdr3_aa: CASSELTNVAYGYTF; j_call: TRBJ1-2; v_call: TRBV2; d_call: .; clone_size: .
cdr3_nt: TGTGCCAGCAGCTTAGTAGGGGGTTTCTCCTACGAGCAGTACTTC; cdr3_aa: CASSLVGGFSYEQYF; j_call: TRBJ2-7; v_call: TRBV7-9; d_call: .; clone_size: .
cdr3_nt: TGTGCCAGCAGTGAAGCGAGACTAGCGGCTTACAATGAGCAGTTCTTC; cdr3_aa: CASSEARLAAYNEQFF; j_call: TRBJ2-1; v_call: TRBV2; d_call: TRBD2; clone_size: few
cdr3_nt: TGTGCCAGTAGTATGGGCAGCTATCAGCCCCAGCATTTT; cdr3_aa: CASSMGSYQPQHF; j_call: TRBJ1-5; v_call: TRBV19; d_call: .; clone_size: .
cdr3_nt: TGCGCCAGCATCCGAACTGGGAGCAGTGGCAATCAGCCCCAGCATTTT; cdr3_aa: CASIRTGSSGNQPQHF; j_call: TRBJ1-5; v_call: TRBV10-1; d_call: .; clone_size: .
cdr3_nt: TGTGCCAGCAGGCGGGGGACTAGCCTCACAGATACGCAGTATTTT; cdr3_aa: CASRRGTSLTDTQYF; j_call: TRBJ2-3; v_call: TRBV7-3; d_call: TRBD2; clone_size: .
cdr3_nt: TGTGCCAGTAGAGGACAGACTAACTATGGCTACACCTTC; cdr3_aa: CASRGQTNYGYTF; j_call: TRBJ1-2; v_call: TRBV6-6; d_call: .; clone_size: .
cdr3_nt: TGTGCCAGCAGCCAAGCCCTCCTAAGCTCTGGAAACACCATATATTTT; cdr3_aa: CASSQALLSSGNTIYF; j_call: TRBJ1-3; v_call: TRBV14; d_call: .; clone_size: .
cdr3_nt: TGTGCCAGTAGTACGCCGGGACTAGGAAACATTCAGTACTTC; cdr3_aa: CASSTPGLGNIQYF; j_call: TRBJ2-4; v_call: TRBV19; d_call: TRBD2; clone_size: .
cdr3_nt: TGTGCCAGCACCCAGTACAGGGCTGAGGCTTTCTTT; cdr3_aa: CASTQYRAEAFF; j_call: TRBJ1-1; v_call: TRBV6-1; d_call: .; clone_size: .
cdr3_nt: TGCAGCGCCCACAGGGTAGGTGGGAACACTGAAGCTTTCTTT; cdr3_aa: CSAHRVGGNTEAFF; j_call: TRBJ1-1; v_call: TRBV29-1; d_call: .; clone_size: .
cdr3_nt: TGTGCCTGGAGGGTTCGTGGGGGGGGAAATTCACCCCTCCACTTT; cdr3_aa: CAWRVRGGGNSPLHF; j_call: TRBJ1-6; v_call: TRBV30; d_call: .; clone_size: once
cdr3_nt: TGTGCCATCAGCGGGACAGGGCGTAATTCCCCCCTCCACTTT; cdr3_aa: CAISGTGRNSPLHF; j_call: TRBJ1-6; v_call: TRBV10-3; d_call: TRBD1; clone_size: .
cdr3_nt: TGTGCCAGCAGTACCGGGACAGTGGGAACAGATACGCAGTATTTT; cdr3_aa: CASSTGTVGTDTQYF; j_call: TRBJ2-3; v_call: TRBV9; d_call: TRBD1; clone_size: .
cdr3_nt: TGTGCCAGCAGCTACAAGCCGGGACAGGGTTACGAGCAGTACTTC; cdr3_aa: CASSYKPGQGYEQYF; j_call: TRBJ2-7; v_call: TRBV7-3; d_call: TRBD1; clone_size: once
cdr3_nt: TGTGCCAGCAGTCTCGAGCCGAACACTGAAGCTTTCTTT; cdr3_aa: CASSLEPNTEAFF; j_call: TRBJ1-1; v_call: TRBV6-5; d_call: .; clone_size: .
cdr3_nt: TGTGCCAGCAGTTACAACAGGGCGGCTGAAGCTTTCTTT; cdr3_aa: CASSYNRAAEAFF; j_call: TRBJ1-1; v_call: TRBV6-5; d_call: .; clone_size: .
cdr3_nt: TGTGCCAGCAGCCGGGGACTAGCCCAGGGTTACAATGAGCAGTTCTTC; cdr3_aa: CASSRGLAQGYNEQFF; j_call: TRBJ2-1; v_call: TRBV9; d_call: TRBD2; clone_size: .
cdr3_nt: TGCGCCAGCAGCCAGAATAGCGGGAGTAGGTCCTACGAGCAGTACTTC; cdr3_aa: CASSQNSGSRSYEQYF; j_call: TRBJ2-7; v_call: TRBV4-1; d_call: TRBD2; clone_size: .
cdr3_nt: TGTGCCAGCAGCCCCCTAGCCGGGCGAGATACGCAGTATTTT; cdr3_aa: CASSPLAGRDTQYF; j_call: TRBJ2-3; v_call: TRBV7-8; d_call: .; clone_size: .
cdr3_nt: TGTGCCAGCAGCCGGGACAGCTACAATGAGCAGTTCTTC; cdr3_aa: CASSRDSYNEQFF; j_call: TRBJ2-1; v_call: TRBV7-9; d_call: TRBD1; clone_size: once
cdr3_nt: TGTGCCAGCACCCCGGCGGGGGGGGGCGCAGATACGCAGTATTTT; cdr3_aa: CASTPAGGGADTQYF; j_call: TRBJ2-3; v_call: TRBV6-5; d_call: TRBD2; clone_size: .
cdr3_nt: TGTGCCAGCAGTGCCGAGTTGACAGTCAACAATTCCCCCCTCCACTTT; cdr3_aa: CASSAELTVNNSPLHF; j_call: TRBJ1-6; v_call: TRBV2; d_call: .; clone_size: .
cdr3_nt: TGTGCCAGCAGTTCGCCCGTCTCGGTCCCCTACGAGCAGTACTTC; cdr3_aa: CASSSPVSVPYEQYF; j_call: TRBJ2-7; v_call: TRBV6-5; d_call: .; clone_size: .
cdr3_nt: TGTGCCAGCAGTACCTCTAGCGGCCTCCCCTACGAGCAGTACTTC; cdr3_aa: CASSTSSGLPYEQYF; j_call: TRBJ2-7; v_call: TRBV6-6; d_call: TRBD2; clone_size: .
cdr3_nt: TGTGCCAGCAGCTTACAGGCTAGCGGGGGCAACGAGCAGTACTTC; cdr3_aa: CASSLQASGGNEQYF; j_call: TRBJ2-7; v_call: TRBV11-2; d_call: TRBD2; clone_size: .
cdr3_nt: TGTGCCAGCAGTCCCGGGACAGGGAATGAAAAACTGTTTTTT; cdr3_aa: CASSPGTGNEKLFF; j_call: TRBJ1-4; v_call: TRBV27; d_call: TRBD1; clone_size: few
cdr3_nt: TGCAGCGTTGAAGGCGGAGCGGGAGTGAGTTACAATGAGCAGTTCTTC; cdr3_aa: CSVEGGAGVSYNEQFF; j_call: TRBJ2-1; v_call: TRBV29-1; d_call: TRBD2; clone_size: .
cdr3_nt: TGTGCCAGCAGCAAAGAAGTCCGGGACAGCCTCTATGGCTACACCTTC; cdr3_aa: CASSKEVRDSLYGYTF; j_call: TRBJ1-2; v_call: TRBV21-1; d_call: .; clone_size: .
cdr3_nt: TGTGCCAGCAGCTCCAGGACTAGCGGGTTGCAAGAGACCCAGTACTTC; cdr3_aa: CASSSRTSGLQETQYF; j_call: TRBJ2-5; v_call: TRBV9; d_call: TRBD2; clone_size: .
cdr3_nt: TGTGCCAGCAGCCCGGGGGAGGGGAACACCATATATTTT; cdr3_aa: CASSPGEGNTIYF; j_call: TRBJ1-3; v_call: TRBV7-9; d_call: .; clone_size: .
cdr3_nt: TGTGCCAGCAGTCCAACACGGAACACTGAAGCTTTCTTT; cdr3_aa: CASSPTRNTEAFF; j_call: TRBJ1-1; v_call: TRBV6-6; d_call: .; clone_size: once
cdr3_nt: TGTGCCAGCCATCTCGAGGAGAACACTGAAGCTTTCTTT; cdr3_aa: CASHLEENTEAFF; j_call: TRBJ1-1; v_call: TRBV18; d_call: .; clone_size: .
cdr3_nt: TGTGCCAGCAGCTTGATTCAGGAGGGAGGTGGCGGCTACACCTTC; cdr3_aa: CASSLIQEGGGGYTF; j_call: TRBJ1-2; v_call: TRBV5-6; d_call: .; clone_size: .
cdr3_nt: TGCGCCAGCAGTCAACCCTACGCCCGGCATACGGGAGGGTATAGCAATCAGCCCCAGCATTTT; cdr3_aa: CASSQPYARHTGGYSNQPQHF; j_call: TRBJ1-5; v_call: TRBV23-1; d_call: .; clone_size: few
cdr3_nt: TGTGCCAGCAGTGACGGGGGGGCAGACACCGGGGAGCTGTTTTTT; cdr3_aa: CASSDGGADTGELFF; j_call: TRBJ2-2; v_call: TRBV2; d_call: TRBD2; clone_size: .
cdr3_nt: TGTGCCAGCAGCGTAGTTTTAAGCGGGAGGGTCGATGAGCAGTTCTTC; cdr3_aa: CASSVVLSGRVDEQFF; j_call: TRBJ2-1; v_call: TRBV9; d_call: TRBD2; clone_size: .